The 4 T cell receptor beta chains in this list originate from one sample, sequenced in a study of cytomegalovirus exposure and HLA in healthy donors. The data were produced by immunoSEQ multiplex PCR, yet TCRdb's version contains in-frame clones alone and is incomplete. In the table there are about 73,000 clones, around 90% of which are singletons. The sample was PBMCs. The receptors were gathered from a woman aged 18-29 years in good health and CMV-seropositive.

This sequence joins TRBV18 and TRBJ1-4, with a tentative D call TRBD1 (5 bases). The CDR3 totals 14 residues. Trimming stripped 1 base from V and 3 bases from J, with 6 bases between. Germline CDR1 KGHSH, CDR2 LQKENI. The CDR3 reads CASSPLGPNEKLFF. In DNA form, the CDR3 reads TGTGCCAGCTCACCACTGGGGCCTAATGAAAAACTGTTTTTT.

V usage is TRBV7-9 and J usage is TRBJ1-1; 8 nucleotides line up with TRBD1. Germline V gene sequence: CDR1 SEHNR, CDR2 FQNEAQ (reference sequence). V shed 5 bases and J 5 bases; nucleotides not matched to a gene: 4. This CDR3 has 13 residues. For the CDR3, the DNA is TGTGCCAGCAGCCCTACAGGGGGGACTGAAGCTTTCTTT. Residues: CASSPTGGTEAFF.

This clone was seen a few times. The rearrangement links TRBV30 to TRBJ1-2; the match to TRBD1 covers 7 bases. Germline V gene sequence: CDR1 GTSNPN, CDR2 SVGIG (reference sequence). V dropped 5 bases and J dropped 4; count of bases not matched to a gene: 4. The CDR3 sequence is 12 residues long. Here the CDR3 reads CAWDRDVYGYTF. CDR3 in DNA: TGTGCCTGGGACAGGGACGTCTATGGCTACACCTTC.

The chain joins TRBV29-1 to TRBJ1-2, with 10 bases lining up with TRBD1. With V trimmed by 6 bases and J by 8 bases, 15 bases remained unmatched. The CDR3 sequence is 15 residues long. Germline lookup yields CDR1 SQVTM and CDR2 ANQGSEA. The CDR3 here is CSVAARTGGSQGYTF. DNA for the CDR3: TGCAGCGTCGCGGCAAGGACAGGGGGTTCACAGGGCTACACCTTC. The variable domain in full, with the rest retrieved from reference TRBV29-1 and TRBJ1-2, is SAVISQKPSRDICQRGTSLTIQCQVDSQVTMMFWYRQQPGQSLTLIATANQGSEATYESGFVIDKFPISRPNLTFSTLTVSNMSPEDSSIYLCSVAARTGGSQGYTFGSGTRLTVV.